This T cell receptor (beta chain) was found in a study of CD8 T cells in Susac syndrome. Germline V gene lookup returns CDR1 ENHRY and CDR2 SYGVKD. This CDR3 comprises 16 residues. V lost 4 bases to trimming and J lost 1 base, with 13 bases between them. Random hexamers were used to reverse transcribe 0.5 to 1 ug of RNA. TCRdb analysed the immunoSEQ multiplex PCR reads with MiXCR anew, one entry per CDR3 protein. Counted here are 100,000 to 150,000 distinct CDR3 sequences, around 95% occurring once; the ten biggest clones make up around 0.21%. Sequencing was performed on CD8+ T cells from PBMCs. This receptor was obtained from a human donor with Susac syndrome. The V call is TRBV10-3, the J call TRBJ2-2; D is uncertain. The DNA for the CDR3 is TGTGCCATCAGTGTGGGTATAGCCGAGAACACCGGGGAGCTGTTTTTT. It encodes CAISVGIAENTGELFF.